This TCR beta chain was sequenced for a study of shared clonotypes between healthy human individuals. At the level of the study: Aged 18 to 49, the donors were a couple of women and three men.

TCRdb's copy holds only in-frame clones and misses some; the assay was immunoSEQ multiplex PCR. Of some 500,000 clones in the sample, about 96% were seen once. Study-wide points: All-four-donor shared clonotypes had higher generation probabilities than non-shared clonotypes did. Having only a few donors restricted how much genetic and exposure-history diversity was captured.

CDR3 length: 16 residues. The germline V gene encodes CDR1 LGHNA and CDR2 YNFKEQ. Germline trimming cut 4 bases from V and 5 bases from J; bases unmatched to any gene: 6. A split of CD4+ cells into CD45RA+ naive and CD45RA-negative memory subsets was performed. Regarding this clone: Its antigen is as yet unknown.

The chain uses TRBV4-2 and TRBJ2-5; TRBD2 aligns across 14 bases. Material: naive CD4+ T cells sorted from blood. Subset defined: CD45RA+ positively selected. The source is a woman aged 30 to 39 in good health. CDR3 region: CASSPGLAGVLETQYF. The DNA for the CDR3 is TGTGCCAGCAGCCCGGGACTAGCGGGAGTATTGGAGACCCAGTACTTC.